The present T cell receptor beta chain was sequenced within a study of beta chain features in type 1 diabetes. Study-wide points: Across patients, naive, central memory and Treg TCRB repertoires exhibited apparently greater similarity than was observed across healthy donors. Significant though moderate, a shortening of TCRB CDR3s appeared in all four CD4+ subsets of Type 1 diabetes patients. Insertions were fewer and deletions more numerous at VDJ junctions in type 1 diabetes patients. The influence of HLA type on TCRB rearrangement stayed undetermined.

Of the isolated RNA, all was reverse transcribed, and so the sequenced material was expressed TCRB transcripts. The data were produced by immunoSEQ multiplex PCR, yet TCRdb's version contains in-frame clones alone and is incomplete. The data show about 320,000 clones, less than 15% seen once. The CDR3 spans 14 residues. CDR1 and CDR2 (germline): SGHRS, YFSETQ. V was trimmed by 6 bases and J by 2 bases, leaving 13 bases between them. This clone was counted between two and nine times. The antigen is unknown. This clonotype originated in a man aged 30 to 39 in good health. The rearrangement uses TRBV5-1 and TRBJ2-3, with D perhaps given as TRBD1 or TRBD2 (5 bases each). Sequenced input: central memory CD4+ T cells from blood. CDR3 nucleotide sequence: TGCGCCAGCAAATCGGGGCTAGTCACAGATACGCAGTATTTT. Translation gives CASKSGLVTDTQYF.